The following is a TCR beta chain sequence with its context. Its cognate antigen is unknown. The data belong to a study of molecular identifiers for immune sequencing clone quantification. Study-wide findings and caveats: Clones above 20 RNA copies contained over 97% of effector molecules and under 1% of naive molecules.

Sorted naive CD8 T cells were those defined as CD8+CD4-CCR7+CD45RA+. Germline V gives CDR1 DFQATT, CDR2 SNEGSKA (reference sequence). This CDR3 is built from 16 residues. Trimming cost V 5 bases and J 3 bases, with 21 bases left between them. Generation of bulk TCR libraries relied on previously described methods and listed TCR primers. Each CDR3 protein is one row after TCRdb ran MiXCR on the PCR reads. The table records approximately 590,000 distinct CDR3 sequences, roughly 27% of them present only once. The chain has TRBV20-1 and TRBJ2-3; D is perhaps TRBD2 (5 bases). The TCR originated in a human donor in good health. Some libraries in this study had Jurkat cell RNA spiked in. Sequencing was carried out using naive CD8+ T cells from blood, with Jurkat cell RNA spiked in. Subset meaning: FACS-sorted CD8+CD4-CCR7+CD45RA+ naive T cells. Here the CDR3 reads CSAYPKTDPGTDTQYF. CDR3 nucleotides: TGCAGTGCTTATCCTAAGACTGACCCGGGGACAGATACGCAGTATTTT.